This TCR beta chain was found in a study of cytomegalovirus exposure and HLA in healthy donors. PCR employed 60 Vbeta and 13 Jbeta primers. Here immunoSEQ multiplex PCR was the method, and the copy in TCRdb shows in-frame clones only, minus some. Its table records approximately 150,000 clones. Germline V gene data show CDR1 as SGDLS and CDR2 as YYNGEE. The CDR3 runs 16 residues. V trimming: 3 bases; J trimming: 1 base; junction bases outside the gene matches: 3. This receptor was taken from a woman aged 18-29 years in good health and CMV-seronegative. Sequencing was done on a sample of PBMCs. The chain uses TRBV9 and TRBJ2-1, with 11 bases that match TRBD2. The chain's CDR3 is CASSGRLAGSYNEQFF. DNA of the CDR3: TGTGCCAGCAGCGGTAGACTAGCGGGGTCCTACAATGAGCAGTTCTTC.